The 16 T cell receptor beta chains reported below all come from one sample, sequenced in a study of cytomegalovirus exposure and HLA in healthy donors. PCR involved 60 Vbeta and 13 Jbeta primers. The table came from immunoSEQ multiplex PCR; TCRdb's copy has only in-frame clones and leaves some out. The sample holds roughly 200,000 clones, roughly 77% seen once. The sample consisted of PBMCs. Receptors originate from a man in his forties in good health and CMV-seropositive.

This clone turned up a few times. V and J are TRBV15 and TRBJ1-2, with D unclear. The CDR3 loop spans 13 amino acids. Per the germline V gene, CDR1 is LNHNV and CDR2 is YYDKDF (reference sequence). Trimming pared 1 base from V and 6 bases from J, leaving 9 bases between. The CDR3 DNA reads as TGTGCCACCAGCAGAGGCTTGTCGGATGGCTACACCTTC. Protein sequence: CATSRGLSDGYTF.

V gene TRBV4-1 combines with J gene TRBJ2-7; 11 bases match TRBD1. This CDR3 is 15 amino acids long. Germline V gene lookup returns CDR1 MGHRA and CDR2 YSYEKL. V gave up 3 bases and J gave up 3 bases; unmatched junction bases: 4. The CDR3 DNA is TGCGCCAGCAGCCATCCGGGACAGGGGGGCTACGAGCAGTACTTC. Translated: CASSHPGQGGYEQYF.

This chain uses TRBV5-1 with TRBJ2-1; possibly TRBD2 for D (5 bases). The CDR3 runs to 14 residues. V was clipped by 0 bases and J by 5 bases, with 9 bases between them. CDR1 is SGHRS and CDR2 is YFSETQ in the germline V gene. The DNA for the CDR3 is TGCGCCAGCAGCTTGGGGTTGGAGGACAATGAGCAGTTCTTC. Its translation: CASSLGLEDNEQFF.

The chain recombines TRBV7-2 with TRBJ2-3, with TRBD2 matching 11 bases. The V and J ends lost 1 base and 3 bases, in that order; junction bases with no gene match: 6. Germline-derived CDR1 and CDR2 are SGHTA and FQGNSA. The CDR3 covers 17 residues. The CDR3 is CASSLEGLAALTDTQYF. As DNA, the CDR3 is TGTGCCAGCAGCTTAGAGGGACTAGCGGCGCTTACAGATACGCAGTATTTT.

In nucleotides, the CDR3 is TGTGCCAGCAGCCTCCTCGGGGGGGTCTCCTACAATGAGCAGTTCTTC. It is translated as CASSLLGGVSYNEQFF. The chain is built from TRBV7-2 and TRBJ2-1; 8 nucleotides line up with TRBD2. The ends lost 5 bases at V and 0 bases at J; junction bases unmatched: 6. The CDR3 loop spans 16 amino acids. Germline assignment: CDR1 SGHTA and CDR2 FQGNSA. Drawing the rest from reference TRBV7-2 and TRBJ2-1, the complete variable domain is GAGVSQSPSNKVTEKGKDVELRCDPISGHTALYWYRQSLGQGLEFLIYFQGNSAPDKSGLPSDRFSAERTGGSVSTLTIQRTQQEDSAVYLCASSLLGGVSYNEQFFGPGTRLTVL.

The CDR3 sequence: CASSYPNPGKDEQFF. The CDR3 coding sequence is TGTGCCAGCAGTTACCCAAATCCAGGGAAGGATGAGCAGTTCTTC. This chain uses TRBV6-5 with TRBJ2-1; perhaps TRBD1 as D (5 bases). The CDR3 spans 15 residues. Deletions cut 2 bases from V and 8 bases from J, with 16 bases between. Germline V gene lookup returns CDR1 MNHEY and CDR2 SVGAGI.

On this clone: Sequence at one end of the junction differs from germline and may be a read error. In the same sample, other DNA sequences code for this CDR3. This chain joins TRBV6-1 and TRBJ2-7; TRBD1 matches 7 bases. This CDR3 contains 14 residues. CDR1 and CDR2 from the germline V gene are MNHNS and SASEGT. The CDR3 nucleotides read TGCGCCAGCAGTTTAGGGAAGGGGGCATACGAGCAGTACTTC. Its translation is CASSLGKGAYEQYF.

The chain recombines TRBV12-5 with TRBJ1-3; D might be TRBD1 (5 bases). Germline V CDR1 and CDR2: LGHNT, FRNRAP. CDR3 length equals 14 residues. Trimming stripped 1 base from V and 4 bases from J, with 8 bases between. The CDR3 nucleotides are TGTGCTAGTGGTTTGGCAGGGCACGGAAACACCATATATTTT. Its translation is CASGLAGHGNTIYF.

CDR3 residues: CASSPGGTALINYGYTF. The CDR3, as DNA: TGCGCCAGCAGCCCAGGCGGGACAGCCCTGATTAACTATGGCTACACCTTC. The V gene is TRBV5-1, the J gene TRBJ1-2; TRBD1 aligns across 7 bases. The CDR3 contains 17 residues. With 4 bases clipped from V and 1 base from J, the junction kept 13 bases outside the gene matches. Germline CDR1 reads SGHRS; CDR2 reads YFSETQ.

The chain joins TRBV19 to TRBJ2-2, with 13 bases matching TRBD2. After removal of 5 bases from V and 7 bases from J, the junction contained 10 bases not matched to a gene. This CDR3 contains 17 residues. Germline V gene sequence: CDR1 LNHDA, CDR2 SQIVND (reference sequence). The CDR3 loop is CASSSLAGTSGDGELFF. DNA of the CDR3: TGTGCCAGTAGTTCCCTCGCCGGGACTAGCGGGGACGGGGAGCTGTTTTTT.

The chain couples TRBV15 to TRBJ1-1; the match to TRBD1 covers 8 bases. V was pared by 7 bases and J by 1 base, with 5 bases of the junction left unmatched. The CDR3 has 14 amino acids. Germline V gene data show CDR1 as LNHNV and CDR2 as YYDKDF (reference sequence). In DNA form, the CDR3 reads TGTGCCACCAACCCCGGACAGGGGAACACTGAAGCTTTCTTT. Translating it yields CATNPGQGNTEAFF.

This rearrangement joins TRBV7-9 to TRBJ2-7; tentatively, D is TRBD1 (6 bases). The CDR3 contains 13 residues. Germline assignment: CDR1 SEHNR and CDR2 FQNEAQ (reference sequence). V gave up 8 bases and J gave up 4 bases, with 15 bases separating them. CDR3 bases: TGTGCCAGCCGGGGCAGGGGTGAATACGAGCAGTACTTC. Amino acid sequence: CASRGRGEYEQYF.

Written as DNA, the CDR3 is TGTGCCAGCAGTCCGCAGGTCATCAACTCCTACGAGCAGTACTTC. It specifies CASSPQVINSYEQYF. The J gene is TRBJ2-5, the V gene TRBV6-1, with D uncertain. The J call may be in error: the DNA end matches TRBJ2-7 better. Germline CDR1 MNHNS, CDR2 SASEGT. CDR3 length: 15 residues.

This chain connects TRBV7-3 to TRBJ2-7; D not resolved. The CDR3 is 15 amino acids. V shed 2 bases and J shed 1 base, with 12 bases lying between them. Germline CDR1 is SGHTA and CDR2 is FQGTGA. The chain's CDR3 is CASSLGTANSYEQYF. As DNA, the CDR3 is TGTGCCAGCAGCTTAGGTACAGCTAATTCCTACGAGCAGTACTTC.

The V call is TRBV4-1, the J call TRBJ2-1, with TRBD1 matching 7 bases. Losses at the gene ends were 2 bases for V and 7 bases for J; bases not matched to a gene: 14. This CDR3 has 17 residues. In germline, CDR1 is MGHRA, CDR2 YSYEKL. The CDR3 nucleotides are TGCGCCAGCAGCCAACCCCGGGACAGCAAACCAAAGAATGAGCAGTTCTTC. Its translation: CASSQPRDSKPKNEQFF.

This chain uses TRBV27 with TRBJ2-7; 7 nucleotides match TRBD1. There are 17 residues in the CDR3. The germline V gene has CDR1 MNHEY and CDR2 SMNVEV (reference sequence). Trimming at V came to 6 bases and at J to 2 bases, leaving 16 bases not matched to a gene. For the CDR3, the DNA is TGTGCCAGCAGCAGGCTACAAGACAGGGTGGCCACCTACGAGCAGTACTTC. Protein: CASSRLQDRVATYEQYF.